The TCR beta chain described here comes from a study of metastatic and nonmetastatic thyroid tumors (TCRdb year 2020). For the study in its entirety: Repertoires from peripheral blood and from tumor or nodule tissue samples of malignant and benign thyroid patients were compared.

Its CDR3 holds 17 amino acids, cysteine through phenylalanine. The entry retains the CDR3 DNA only, 51 bases that are in frame from base 1. CDR1 MNHNS and CDR2 SASEGT were looked up in the germline V gene. Libraries were prepared through PCR. The sequencer was an Illumina HiSeq 4000. The TCR beta-chain CDR3 region of each patient was profiled by high-throughput sequencing. In the authors' own workflow: A classifier to discriminate distant-metastatic papillary thyroid cancer patients was built from CDR3 differences across clinicopathological groups. Repertoire diversity was assessed with the Shannon index, and tumor-blood repertoire similarity with the Morisita-Horn index. Clones were called with MiXCR by TCRdb after fastp trimmed the public reads at Q25, and only in-frame beta chains were retained. The V and J calls here are based on TCRdb, not the publication. The sample yields approximately 35,000 clones; 10% to 11% were counted once. Together, the top ten hold more than 15% of the sample.

Comment on this clone: This clone's antigen is unknown. One end of the junction is discordant with germline, which a read error may explain.

Points the paper makes about the study in general: In both blood and tumor samples, malignant tumors were reported to have significantly higher TCR beta diversity than benign nodules.

Before undergoing thyroid surgery, none of the patients had been given any kind of treatment. Using T-cell receptor beta sequencing, the researchers looked back retrospectively at clinical samples from patients, gathered between the early 2010s and the late 2010s. The chain was built from TRBV6-1 and TRBJ1-6; 7 nucleotides in the junction match TRBD1. The sample taken for sequencing was blood. The sequence was collected from a female donor with papillary thyroid cancer or a benign thyroid nodule (not recorded which). Some clones in this sample may be carry-over from other donors' samples. The nucleotides read TGTGCCAGCAGAAGCAGGGGGGGCGTGTCGATGGGTTCACCCCCCCAATTT. It codes for CASRSRGGVSMGSPPQF.